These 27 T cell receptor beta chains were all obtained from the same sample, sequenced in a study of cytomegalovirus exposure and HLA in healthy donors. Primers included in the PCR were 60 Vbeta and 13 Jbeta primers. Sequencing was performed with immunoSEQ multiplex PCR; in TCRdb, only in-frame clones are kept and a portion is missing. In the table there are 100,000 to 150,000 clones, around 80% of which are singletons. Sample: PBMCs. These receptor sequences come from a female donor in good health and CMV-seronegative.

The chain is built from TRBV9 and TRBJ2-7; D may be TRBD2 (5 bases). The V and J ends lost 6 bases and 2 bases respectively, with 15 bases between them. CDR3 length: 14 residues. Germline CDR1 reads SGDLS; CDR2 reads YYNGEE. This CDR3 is CASKRNEGPYEQYF. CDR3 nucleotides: TGTGCCAGCAAGCGGAACGAGGGCCCCTACGAGCAGTACTTC.

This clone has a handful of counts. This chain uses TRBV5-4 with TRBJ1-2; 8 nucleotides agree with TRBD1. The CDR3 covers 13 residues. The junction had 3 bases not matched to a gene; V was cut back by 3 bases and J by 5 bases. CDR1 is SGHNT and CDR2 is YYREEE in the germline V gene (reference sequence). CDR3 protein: CASSSDRVYGYTF. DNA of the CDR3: TGTGCCAGCAGCTCGGACAGGGTTTATGGCTACACCTTC.

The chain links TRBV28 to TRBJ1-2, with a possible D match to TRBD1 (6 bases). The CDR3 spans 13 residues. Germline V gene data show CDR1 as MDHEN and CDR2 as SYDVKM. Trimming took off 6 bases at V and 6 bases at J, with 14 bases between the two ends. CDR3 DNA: TGTGCCAGCAGGATGGACAGCTCAAATGGCTACACCTTC. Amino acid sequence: CASRMDSSNGYTF.

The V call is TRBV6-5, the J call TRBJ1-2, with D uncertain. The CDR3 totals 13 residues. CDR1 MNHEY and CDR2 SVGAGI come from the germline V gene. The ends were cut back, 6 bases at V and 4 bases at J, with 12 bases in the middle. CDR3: CASRPGKTYGYTF. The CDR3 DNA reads TGTGCCAGCAGACCGGGGAAAACCTATGGCTACACCTTC.

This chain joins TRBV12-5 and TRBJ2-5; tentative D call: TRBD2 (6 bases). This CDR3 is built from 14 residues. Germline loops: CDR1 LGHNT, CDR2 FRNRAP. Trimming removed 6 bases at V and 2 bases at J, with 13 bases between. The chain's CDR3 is CASGSGGPQETQYF. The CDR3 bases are TGTGCTAGTGGCTCCGGGGGACCTCAAGAGACCCAGTACTTC.

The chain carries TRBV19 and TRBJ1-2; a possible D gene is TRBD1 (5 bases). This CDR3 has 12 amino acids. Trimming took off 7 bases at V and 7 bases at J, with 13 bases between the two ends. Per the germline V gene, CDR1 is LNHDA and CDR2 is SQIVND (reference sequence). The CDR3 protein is CASKRQGGGYTF. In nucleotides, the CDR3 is TGTGCCAGTAAAAGGCAGGGCGGTGGCTACACCTTC.

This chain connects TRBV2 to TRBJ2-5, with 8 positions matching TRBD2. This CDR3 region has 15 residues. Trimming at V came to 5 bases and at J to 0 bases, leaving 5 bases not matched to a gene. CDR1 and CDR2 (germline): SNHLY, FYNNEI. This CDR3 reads CASSSSGVYQETQYF. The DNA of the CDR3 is TGTGCCAGCAGTAGTAGCGGGGTGTACCAAGAGACCCAGTACTTC.

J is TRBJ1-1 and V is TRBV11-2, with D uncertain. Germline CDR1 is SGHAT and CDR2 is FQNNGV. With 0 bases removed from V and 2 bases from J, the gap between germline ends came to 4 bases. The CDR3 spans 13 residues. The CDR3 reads CASSLELNTEAFF. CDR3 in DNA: TGTGCCAGCAGCTTAGAGTTAAACACTGAAGCTTTCTTT. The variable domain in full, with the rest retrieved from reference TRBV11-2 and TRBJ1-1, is EAGVAQSPRYKIIEKRQSVAFWCNPISGHATLYWYQQILGQGPKLLIQFQNNGVVDDSQLPKDRFSAERLKGVDSTLKIQPAKLEDSAVYLCASSLELNTEAFFGQGTRLTVV.

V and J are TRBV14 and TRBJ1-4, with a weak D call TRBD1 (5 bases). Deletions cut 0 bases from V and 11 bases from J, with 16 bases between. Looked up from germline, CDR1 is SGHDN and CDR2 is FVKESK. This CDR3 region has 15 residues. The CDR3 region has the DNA TGTGCCAGCAGCCAAGATACGTCCGCAGGGTGGAAACTGTTTTTT. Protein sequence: CASSQDTSAGWKLFF.

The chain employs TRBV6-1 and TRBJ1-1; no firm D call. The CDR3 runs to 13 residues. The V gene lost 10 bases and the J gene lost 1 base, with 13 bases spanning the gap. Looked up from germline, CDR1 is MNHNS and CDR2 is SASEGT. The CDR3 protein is CATSHPANTEAFF. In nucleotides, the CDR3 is TGTGCCACCTCACACCCCGCGAACACTGAAGCTTTCTTT.

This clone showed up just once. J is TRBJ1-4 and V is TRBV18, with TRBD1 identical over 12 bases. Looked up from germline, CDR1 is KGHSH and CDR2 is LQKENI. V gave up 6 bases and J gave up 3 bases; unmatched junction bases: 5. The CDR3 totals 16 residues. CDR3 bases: TGTGCCAGCTCCCCGGGACAGGGGGCGGCTAATGAAAAACTGTTTTTT. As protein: CASSPGQGAANEKLFF.

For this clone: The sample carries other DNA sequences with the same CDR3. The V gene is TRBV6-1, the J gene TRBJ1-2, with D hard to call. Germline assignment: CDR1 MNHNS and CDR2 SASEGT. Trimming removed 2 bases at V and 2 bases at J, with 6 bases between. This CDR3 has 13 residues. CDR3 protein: CASSESGNYGYTF. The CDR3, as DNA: TGTGCCAGCAGTGAATCCGGGAACTATGGCTACACCTTC.

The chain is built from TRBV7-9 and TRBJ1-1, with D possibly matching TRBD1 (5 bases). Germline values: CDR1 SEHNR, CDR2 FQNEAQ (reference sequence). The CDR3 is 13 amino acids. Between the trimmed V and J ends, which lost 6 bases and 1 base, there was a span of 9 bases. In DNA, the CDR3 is TGTGCCAGCAGACAGGAAGGGAACACTGAAGCTTTCTTT. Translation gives CASRQEGNTEAFF.

The CDR3 nucleotides read TGTGCCAGCAGGGGGGGACAGGGCCACGAGCAGTACTTC. Encoded protein: CASRGGQGHEQYF. This chain joins TRBV27 and TRBJ2-7; 9 bases align to TRBD1. Germline V CDR1 and CDR2: MNHEY, SMNVEV (reference sequence). The CDR3 sequence is 13 residues long. Trimming at V came to 6 bases and at J to 5 bases, leaving 5 bases not matched to a gene.

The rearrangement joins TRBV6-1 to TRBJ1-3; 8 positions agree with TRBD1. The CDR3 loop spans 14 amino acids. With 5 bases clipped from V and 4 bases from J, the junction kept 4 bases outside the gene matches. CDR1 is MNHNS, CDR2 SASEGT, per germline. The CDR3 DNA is TGTGCCAGCAGTTCCTGGGACAGGGGAAACACCATATATTTT. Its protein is CASSSWDRGNTIYF.

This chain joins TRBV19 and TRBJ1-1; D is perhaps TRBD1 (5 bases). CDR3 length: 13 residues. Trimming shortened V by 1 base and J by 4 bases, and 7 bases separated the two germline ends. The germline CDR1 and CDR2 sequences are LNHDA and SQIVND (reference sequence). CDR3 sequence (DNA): TGTGCCAGTAGTATAGCGGGGGGCACTGAAGCTTTCTTT. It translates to CASSIAGGTEAFF.

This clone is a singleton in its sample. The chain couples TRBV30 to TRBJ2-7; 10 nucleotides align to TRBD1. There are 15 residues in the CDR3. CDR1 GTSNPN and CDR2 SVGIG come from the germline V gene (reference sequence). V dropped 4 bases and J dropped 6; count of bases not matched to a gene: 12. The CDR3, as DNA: TGTGCCTGGACCCGAGGTGGGACAGGGGCACTCGAGCAGTACTTC. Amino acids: CAWTRGGTGALEQYF.

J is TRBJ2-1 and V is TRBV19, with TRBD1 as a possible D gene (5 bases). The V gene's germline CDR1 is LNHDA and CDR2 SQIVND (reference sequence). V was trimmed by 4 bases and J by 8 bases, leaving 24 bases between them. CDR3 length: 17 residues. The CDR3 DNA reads TGTGCCAGTAGTAGGGCGACTGACAGTTTAGGCGGTGATGAGCAGTTCTTC. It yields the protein CASSRATDSLGGDEQFF. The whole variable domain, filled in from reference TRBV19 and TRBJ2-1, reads DGGITQSPKYLFRKEGQNVTLSCEQNLNHDAMYWYRQDPGQGLRLIYYSQIVNDFQKGDIAEGYSVSREKKESFPLTVTSAQKNPTAFYLCASSRATDSLGGDEQFFGPGTRLTVL.

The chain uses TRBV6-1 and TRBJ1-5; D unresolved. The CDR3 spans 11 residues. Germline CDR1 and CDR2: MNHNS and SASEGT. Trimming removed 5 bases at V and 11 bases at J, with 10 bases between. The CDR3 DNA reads TGTGCCAGCAGTCGAGGAGAGGCCCAGCATTTT. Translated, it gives CASSRGEAQHF.

The CDR3 coding sequence is TGTGCCAGCAGCTTAGCTCTGGGCAACACCGGGGAGCTGTTTTTT. Translation: CASSLALGNTGELFF. V gene TRBV7-9 combines with J gene TRBJ2-2; D call uncertain. Germline V lookup: CDR1 SEHNR, CDR2 FQNEAQ (reference sequence). The CDR3 totals 15 residues. Trimming cost V 0 bases and J 2 bases, with 7 bases left between them.

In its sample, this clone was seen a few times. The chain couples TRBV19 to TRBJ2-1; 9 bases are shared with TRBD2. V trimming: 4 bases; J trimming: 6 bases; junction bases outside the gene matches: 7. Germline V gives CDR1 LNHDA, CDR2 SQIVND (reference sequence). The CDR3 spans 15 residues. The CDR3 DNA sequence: TGTGCCAGTAGTACGCCTAGCGGGAACTCCAATGAGCAGTTCTTC. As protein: CASSTPSGNSNEQFF.

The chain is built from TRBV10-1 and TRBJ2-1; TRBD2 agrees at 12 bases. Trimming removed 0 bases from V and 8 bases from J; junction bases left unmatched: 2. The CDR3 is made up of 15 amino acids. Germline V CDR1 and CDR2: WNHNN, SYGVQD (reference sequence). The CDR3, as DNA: TGCGCCAGCAGTGAGTCGACTAGCGGGAGCTATGAGCAGTTCTTC. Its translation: CASSESTSGSYEQFF.

CDR3 residues: CASSELGAGSSYEQYF. In DNA, the CDR3 is TGTGCCAGCAGTGAATTAGGAGCGGGGAGCTCCTACGAGCAGTACTTC. The genes are TRBV2 and TRBJ2-7, with TRBD2 matching 7 bases. The V gene end was trimmed by 2 bases and the J gene end by 0 bases; junction bases not matched to a gene: 7. The CDR3 runs 16 residues. CDR1 is SNHLY, CDR2 FYNNEI, per germline.

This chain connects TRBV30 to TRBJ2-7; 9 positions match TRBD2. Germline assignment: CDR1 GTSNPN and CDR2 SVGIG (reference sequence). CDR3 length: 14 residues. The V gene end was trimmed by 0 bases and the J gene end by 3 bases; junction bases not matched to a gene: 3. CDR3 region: CAWSVGGRDYEQYF. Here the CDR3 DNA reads TGTGCCTGGAGTGTAGGCGGGAGGGACTACGAGCAGTACTTC. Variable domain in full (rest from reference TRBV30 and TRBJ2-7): SQTIHQWPATLVQPVGSPLSLECTVEGTSNPNLYWYRQAAGRGLQLLFYSVGIGQISSEVPQNLSASRPQDRQFILSSKKLLLSDSGFYLCAWSVGGRDYEQYFGPGTRLTVT.

CDR3: CASREQLLRSTGANVLTF. CDR3 DNA sequence: TGTGCCAGCAGAGAGCAGTTGCTCAGGTCTACTGGGGCCAACGTCCTGACTTTC. The J gene is TRBJ2-6, the V gene TRBV2; unclear D gene. The CDR3 is 18 amino acids. V was trimmed by 6 bases and J by 2 bases, leaving 20 bases between them. The germline V gene has CDR1 SNHLY and CDR2 FYNNEI.

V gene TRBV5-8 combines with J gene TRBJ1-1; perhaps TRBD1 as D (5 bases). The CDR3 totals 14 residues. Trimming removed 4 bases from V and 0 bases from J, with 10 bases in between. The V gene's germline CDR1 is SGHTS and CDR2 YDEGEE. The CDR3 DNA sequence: TGTGCCAGCAGCATCCTGACAGTGAACACTGAAGCTTTCTTT. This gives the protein CASSILTVNTEAFF.

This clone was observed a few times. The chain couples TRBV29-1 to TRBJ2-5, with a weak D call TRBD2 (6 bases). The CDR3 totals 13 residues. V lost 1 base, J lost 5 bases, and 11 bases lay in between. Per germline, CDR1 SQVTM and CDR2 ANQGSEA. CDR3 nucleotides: TGCAGCGTTGAAGTCGCTGGGACTGAGACCCAGTACTTC. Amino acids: CSVEVAGTETQYF.